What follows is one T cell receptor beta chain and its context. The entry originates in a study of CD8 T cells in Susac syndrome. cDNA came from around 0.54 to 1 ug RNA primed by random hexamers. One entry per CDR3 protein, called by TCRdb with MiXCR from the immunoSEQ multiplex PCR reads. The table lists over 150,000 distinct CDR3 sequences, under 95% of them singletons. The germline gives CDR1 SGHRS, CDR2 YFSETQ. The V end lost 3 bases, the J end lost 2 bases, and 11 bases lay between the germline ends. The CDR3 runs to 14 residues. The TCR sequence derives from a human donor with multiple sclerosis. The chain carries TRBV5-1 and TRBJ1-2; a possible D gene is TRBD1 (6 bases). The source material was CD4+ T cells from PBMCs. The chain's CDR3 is CASSSDGQNYGYTF. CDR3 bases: TGCGCCAGCAGCTCGGATGGACAGAACTATGGCTACACCTTC.